These 30 T cell receptor beta chains originate from one sample sequenced in a study of blood T cells in healthy people across ages. A sample-barcoded 5' primer and a J-beta primer mix were used in a second PCR of roughly 7 to 12 cycles. In TCRdb, the 5' RACE reads were re-called with MiXCR into one record per CDR3 protein. Among 800,000 or so distinct CDR3 sequences listed, more than 20% were seen once. These data also featured in a second study, about T cells of mothers and their children.

The sequenced material came from blood. The receptors originated from a boy aged 5 to 17 in good health.

J is TRBJ2-1 and V is TRBV29-1; weak D call: TRBD2 (6 bases). This CDR3 is built from 16 residues. Deletions cut 6 bases from V and 10 bases from J, with 28 bases between. Per the germline V gene, CDR1 is SQVTM and CDR2 is ANQGSEA. The CDR3 region has the DNA TGCAGCGTCTCGGGGGACTTGGACACTTCTGGTGTAGAGCAGTTCTTC. It codes for CSVSGDLDTSGVEQFF.

This clonotype has a handful of counts. One end of the junction is discordant with germline, which a read error may explain. The rearrangement joins TRBV25-1 to TRBJ2-1; D is perhaps TRBD2 (6 bases). The J call may be in error: the DNA end matches TRBJ2-5 better. The CDR3 sequence is 13 residues long. Germline CDR1 MGHDK, CDR2 SYGVNS. The CDR3 region is CASSRGMGETQYF. The DNA of the CDR3 is TGCGCCAGCAGTCGGGGGATGGGGGAGACCCAGTACTTC.

This clonotype was detected only a few times. The chain links TRBV28 to TRBJ2-4, with 7 bases matching TRBD1. The germline CDR1 and CDR2 sequences are MDHEN and SYDVKM. This CDR3 is built from 13 residues. After removal of 7 bases from V and 7 bases from J, the junction contained 7 bases not matched to a gene. The CDR3 sequence is CASTLGGRNIQYF. CDR3 in DNA: TGTGCCAGCACCTTAGGGGGCAGGAACATTCAGTACTTC. Full variable domain (missing parts from reference TRBV28 and TRBJ2-4): DVKVTQSSRYLVKRTGEKVFLECVQDMDHENMFWYRQDPGLGLRLIYFSYDVKMKEKGDIPEGYSVSREKKERFSLILESASTNQTSMYLCASTLGGRNIQYFGAGTRLSVL.

CDR3 protein: CASSLGPGTAQETQYF. CDR3 in DNA: TGTGCCAGCAGTTTAGGTCCCGGGACGGCACAAGAGACCCAGTACTTC. The rearrangement uses TRBV28 and TRBJ2-1; tentatively, D is TRBD1 or TRBD2 (5 bases each). The DNA end favors TRBJ2-5, so the J call may be wrong. This CDR3 has 16 residues. Germline V CDR1 and CDR2: MDHEN, SYDVKM.

V gene TRBV6-2 or TRBV6-3 combines with J gene TRBJ2-5, with D tentatively TRBD2 (6 bases). Trimming removed 7 bases at V and 4 bases at J, with 13 bases between. CDR1 and CDR2 from the germline V gene are MNHEY and SVGEGT. The length of the CDR3 is 13 residues. The CDR3 DNA follows: TGTGCCAGCACCGGACTACCTTTAGAGACCCAGTACTTC. Translating gives CASTGLPLETQYF.

This clonotype has more than one count but fewer than ten. V gene TRBV2 combines with J gene TRBJ1-5, with D possibly TRBD1 on 5 matching bases. The CDR3 totals 13 residues. CDR1 is SNHLY, CDR2 FYNNEI, per germline. V dropped 6 bases and J dropped 4 bases, with 10 bases sitting between them. The chain's CDR3 is CASRRDGNQPQHF. CDR3 DNA sequence: TGTGCCAGCAGGAGGGACGGAAATCAGCCCCAGCATTTT. The complete variable domain, with remaining parts taken from reference TRBV2 and TRBJ1-5, reads EPEVTQTPSHQVTQMGQEVILRCVPISNHLYFYWYRQILGQKVEFLVSFYNNEISEKSEIFDDQFSVERPDGSNFTLKIRSTKLEDSAMYFCASRRDGNQPQHFGDGTRLSIL.

The gene calls are TRBV7-9 and TRBJ1-5; D remains unclear. Trimming left V 0 bases short and J 3 bases short, with 12 bases between. Germline CDR1 SEHNR, CDR2 FQNEAQ (reference sequence). The length of the CDR3 is 16 residues. CDR3 protein: CASSLAGREDNQPQHF. For the CDR3, the DNA is TGTGCCAGCAGCTTAGCTGGTCGGGAGGACAATCAGCCCCAGCATTTT.

This clonotype turned up a few times. The chain carries TRBV25-1 and TRBJ2-5, with D possibly matching TRBD2 (6 bases). The end of the DNA aligns better with TRBJ2-7, so the J call may be wrong. This CDR3 is 16 amino acids long. CDR1 is MGHDK and CDR2 is SYGVNS in the germline V gene. The CDR3 DNA reads as TGTGCCAGCAGTGGAAACACCCGACTAGTCTCCTACGAGCAGTACTTC. It codes for CASSGNTRLVSYEQYF.

This clonotype was found a few times. CDR3 DNA: TGTGCCAGCACAAATCCGACAGGGACCAATCAGCCCCAGCATTTT. Protein product: CASTNPTGTNQPQHF. The rearrangement uses TRBV6-2 or TRBV6-3 and TRBJ1-5, with 7 positions matching TRBD1. CDR1 and CDR2 from the germline V gene are MNHEY and SVGEGT. Trimming removed 7 bases from V and 3 bases from J; junction bases left unmatched: 9. The CDR3 covers 15 residues.

This clonotype showed up just a few times. J is TRBJ1-2 and V is TRBV27, with D perhaps TRBD1 (5 bases). Per germline, CDR1 MNHEY and CDR2 SMNVEV (reference sequence). The CDR3 runs 16 residues. V lost 5 bases and J lost 5, with 21 bases in between. Written as DNA, the CDR3 is TGTGCCAGCAGTCCTAGGAGCCGGAGACAGTTTTATGGCTACACCTTC. It yields the protein CASSPRSRRQFYGYTF.

This chain's CDR3 is CASSLEWGRDNEQFF. The CDR3 nucleotides read TGTGCCAGCAGCTTAGAGTGGGGGCGGGACAATGAGCAGTTCTTC. V usage is TRBV7-2 and J usage is TRBJ2-7; tentative D call: TRBD1 (6 bases). The J call may be faulty, since TRBJ2-1 better matches the DNA end. Germline assignment: CDR1 SGHTA and CDR2 FQGNSA. The CDR3 extends over 15 amino acids.

There are many counts of this clonotype. The chain carries TRBV29-1 and TRBJ2-1; the match to TRBD2 covers 13 bases. Germline CDR1 reads SQVTM; CDR2 reads ANQGSEA. J lost 5 bases, V lost 6 bases, and 7 bases had no gene match. This CDR3 has 15 amino acids. The CDR3 here is CSVTGTSGINNEQFF. The DNA for the CDR3 is TGCAGCGTAACCGGGACTAGCGGGATAAACAATGAGCAGTTCTTC.

This sequence joins TRBV5-1 and TRBJ2-5; possible D gene TRBD2, 7 bases. The closer fit of TRBJ2-7 to the DNA end suggests the J call may be wrong. Germline V lookup: CDR1 SGHRS, CDR2 YFSETQ. CDR3 length equals 14 residues. For the CDR3, the DNA is TGCGCCAGCAGCTTGGACTGGCGGGGGCGCGAGCAGTACTTC. This encodes CASSLDWRGREQYF.

This clonotype was seen more than once but under ten times. The gene calls are TRBV4-1 and TRBJ2-1; TRBD1 aligns across 10 bases. CDR1 is MGHRA, CDR2 YSYEKL, per germline. V was clipped by 3 bases and J by 3 bases; unmatched bases: 8. The CDR3 spans 17 residues. CDR3 residues: CASSHPTGGLIYNEQFF. CDR3 nucleotide sequence: TGCGCCAGCAGCCACCCGACAGGGGGCCTGATCTACAATGAGCAGTTCTTC.

The V call is TRBV20-1, the J call TRBJ1-1; D is possibly TRBD1 (6 bases). V shed 5 bases and J shed 4 bases, with 23 bases lying between them. The CDR3 totals 16 residues. Germline CDR1 is DFQATT and CDR2 is SNEGSKA (reference sequence). This CDR3 reads CSAGDRLLKGGTEAFF. In nucleotides, the CDR3 is TGCAGTGCTGGGGACCGCCTTCTGAAAGGGGGCACTGAAGCTTTCTTT.

Comments on this clonotype: At one of its ends the junction is not consistent with the germline gene, which may arise from a read error. This sequence joins TRBV15 and TRBJ2-2; D unclear. The CDR3 runs 20 residues. From germline, CDR1 is LNHNV and CDR2 YYDKDF (reference sequence). The CDR3 bases are TGTGCCACCAGCAGAGATACGGGCAGGACCTTTCTAGAATCTCCGCACTCAGCAGTTTTT. Amino acids: CATSRDTGRTFLESPHSAVF.

Here the CDR3 DNA reads TGTGCCACCAGCAGACAGGGAACCTCCCATCCGAGACTAGCCCAGACCCAGTACTTC. The encoded protein is CATSRQGTSHPRLAQTQYF. The V and J genes are TRBV15 and TRBJ2-5, with 7 bases aligning to TRBD2. Germline V gene sequence: CDR1 LNHNV, CDR2 YYDKDF (reference sequence). The ends lost 2 bases at V and 6 bases at J; junction bases unmatched: 21. CDR3 length equals 19 residues.

J is TRBJ1-1 and V is TRBV7-2, with D hard to call. There are 19 residues in the CDR3. The germline V gene encodes CDR1 SGHTA and CDR2 FQGNSA. V was shortened by 2 bases and J by 0 bases, with 22 bases between the two germline ends. The CDR3 loop reads CASSLSVGRSVLMNTEAFF. The CDR3 DNA is TGTGCCAGCAGCTTATCCGTGGGAAGGTCCGTACTTATGAACACTGAAGCTTTCTTT.

This clonotype was detected once. The chain has TRBV30 and TRBJ2-2; TRBD2 might be the D (6 bases). Germline V CDR1 and CDR2: GTSNPN, SVGIG (reference sequence). The CDR3 extends over 14 amino acids. Trimming pared 3 bases from V and 10 bases from J, leaving 18 bases between. CDR3 DNA: TGTGCCTGGAGGTTGGGGGGATTGACTACGGAGCTGTTTTTT. It codes for CAWRLGGLTTELFF.

This clonotype has only a few counts. V and J are TRBV20-1 and TRBJ2-1, with 9 bases fitting TRBD2. TRBJ2-5 matches the DNA end more closely, so the J call is doubtful. The CDR3 contains 15 residues. CDR1 is DFQATT, CDR2 SNEGSKA, per germline (reference sequence). CDR3 protein: CSARIRGREQETQYF. The CDR3 region has the DNA TGCAGTGCTAGGATCCGCGGGAGGGAGCAAGAGACCCAGTACTTC.

Comment on this clonotype: One end of the junction does not line up with germline, which may come from a read error. This rearrangement joins TRBV7-6 to TRBJ2-4; 8 bases line up with TRBD1. The germline CDR1 and CDR2 sequences are SGHVS and FNYEAQ. The CDR3 runs 18 residues. The CDR3 spells CASSQGGRGLMATNIQYF. The DNA for the CDR3 is TGTGCCAGCAGCCAGGGAGGCAGGGGGCTAATGGCCACAAACATTCAGTACTTC.

The chain recombines TRBV7-9 with TRBJ1-2; D may be TRBD1 (5 bases). The CDR3 covers 16 residues. V was pared by 2 bases and J by 4 bases, with 17 bases between. Germline V gives CDR1 SEHNR, CDR2 FQNEAQ (reference sequence). CDR3 loop: CASSLPGTWAPYGYTF. DNA of the CDR3: TGTGCCAGCAGCTTACCCGGGACCTGGGCGCCCTATGGCTACACCTTC.

This clonotype has a single count. The chain links TRBV2 to TRBJ2-3, with 14 bases lining up with TRBD2. Unmatched junction bases numbered 5, after V lost 3 bases and J lost 9 bases. This CDR3 is 15 amino acids long. Germline V gene data show CDR1 as SNHLY and CDR2 as FYNNEI. The CDR3 sequence: CASSDSGLAGETQYF. The CDR3 DNA reads TGTGCCAGCAGTGATTCGGGACTAGCGGGAGAAACGCAGTATTTT.

This clonotype was observed at least ten times. The chain couples TRBV12-3 or TRBV12-4 to TRBJ2-1; tentatively, D is TRBD2 (6 bases). The CDR3 runs to 13 residues. Trimming cost V 3 bases and J 6 bases, with 9 bases left between them. The CDR3 region is CASSFRGTNEQFF. The CDR3 DNA is TGTGCCAGCAGTTTCCGGGGGACCAATGAGCAGTTCTTC.

The rearrangement uses TRBV7-3 and TRBJ1-3; D is uncertain. V was trimmed by 5 bases and J by 2 bases, leaving 7 bases between them. The CDR3 has 13 residues. The germline V gene has CDR1 SGHTA and CDR2 FQGTGA. CDR3 sequence (DNA): TGTGCCAGCAGCGCGGCGCCTGGAAACACCATATATTTT. This encodes CASSAAPGNTIYF.

This clonotype was detected ten times or more. This chain links TRBV20-1 with TRBJ1-2, with D perhaps matching TRBD1 (6 bases). The CDR3 spans 15 residues. The V end was cut by 3 bases, the J end by 7 bases, with 21 bases between. From germline, CDR1 is DFQATT and CDR2 SNEGSKA (reference sequence). The CDR3 DNA sequence: TGCAGTGCTAGGGGGGGCCGCGGTTTTAGCGGTGGCTACACCTTC. Translating gives CSARGGRGFSGGYTF.

The gene calls are TRBV5-1 and TRBJ2-1, with D unresolved. This CDR3 contains 11 residues. Germline V gene lookup returns CDR1 SGHRS and CDR2 YFSETQ. The V end was cut by 6 bases, the J end by 6 bases, with 7 bases between. The CDR3, as DNA: TGCGCCAGCACTTGGGGCAATGAGCAGTTCTTC. Its translation: CASTWGNEQFF. The full variable domain, with the rest looked up from reference TRBV5-1 and TRBJ2-1, is KAGVTQTPRYLIKTRGQQVTLSCSPISGHRSVSWYQQTPGQGLQFLFEYFSETQRNKGNFPGRFSGRQFSNSRSEMNVSTLELGDSALYLCASTWGNEQFFGPGTRLTVL.

This clonotype was seen only a few times. V and J are TRBV4-3 and TRBJ2-3; 7 bases agree with TRBD2. V lost 1 base, J lost 5 bases, and 6 bases stayed unmatched. The germline CDR1 and CDR2 sequences are LGHNA and YSLEER. The CDR3 runs 15 residues. CDR3 nucleotide sequence: TGCGCCAGCAGCCAAGTAAACGCGGGAGTAGATACGCAGTATTTT. Protein product: CASSQVNAGVDTQYF.

This clonotype showed up just a few times. The chain joins TRBV29-1 to TRBJ2-1; 8 nucleotides match TRBD2. The J call may be in error: the DNA end matches TRBJ2-5 better. In germline, CDR1 is SQVTM, CDR2 ANQGSEA. The CDR3 runs 12 residues. The CDR3 here is CSGSGGGETQYF. In nucleotides, the CDR3 is TGCAGCGGAAGCGGGGGAGGAGAGACCCAGTACTTC.

In this sample, this clonotype turned up a few times. The J gene is TRBJ2-2, the V gene TRBV12-3 or TRBV12-4; maybe TRBD2 (5 bases). Trimming took 8 bases from V and 7 from J, leaving 14 bases between them. The CDR3 extends over 13 amino acids. Written as DNA, the CDR3 is TGTGCCAGCCGTCGTGGGGAGATCGGGGAGCTGTTTTTT. Protein sequence: CASRRGEIGELFF.